This TCR beta chain was identified during a study of T-cell reconstitution after alpha-beta-depleted transplantation in children. Study observations and caveats: Several hundred expanded graft clones reportedly supplied alpha-beta T cells about two months after transplant. Surviving recipient T cells and thymic progenitors produced the high day-60 TCRbeta diversity seen in some patients. Hyperexpanded clones declined; after one year, newly produced T cells mostly supplied diversity.

Trimming pared 4 bases from V and 2 bases from J, leaving 12 bases between. Per the germline V gene, CDR1 is SGHAT and CDR2 is FQNNGV. CDR3 length: 15 amino acids. Unique molecular identifiers were built into the TCRbeta library. TCRdb analysed the PCR reads with MiXCR anew, one entry per CDR3 protein. The sample lists fewer than 750,000 distinct CDR3 sequences, 25% to 30% occurring once. This clonotype was counted between two and nine times. The antigen is not known. The chain is built from TRBV11-2 and TRBJ2-1, with TRBD1 as a possible D gene (5 bases). This clonotype was sampled from a boy less than two years old with Wiskott-Aldrich syndrome, due to receive a stem cell transplant. The source was PBMCs, collected before TCRalphabeta/CD19-depleted stem cell transplant. The CDR3 reads CASSYRQIPYNEQFF. The CDR3 bases are TGTGCCAGCAGCTACCGACAGATACCCTACAATGAGCAGTTCTTC.